This T cell receptor beta chain was identified in a study of CD8 T cells in ankylosing spondylitis. Points from the study as a whole: Some of the motif variants had earlier been found in reactive arthritis patients' fluid and blood. As for the disease-linked clones, they showed a CD8+ phenotype and occurred at relatively low frequencies in peripheral blood. Seven to nine highly homologous variants made up a TCR beta motif, and this motif appeared characteristic of ankylosing spondylitis blood.

With molecular barcodes, quantitative 5'-RACE was used to make the TCR beta libraries. One entry per CDR3 protein results from TCRdb running MiXCR on the 5' RACE reads. The data contain about 330,000 distinct CDR3 sequences, 7.5% to 9% of them singletons. Comments on this clonotype: What it binds is not known.

The J segment lost 5 bases and the V segment lost 5 bases, leaving 15 bases of the junction unmatched. The CDR3 loop spans 19 amino acids. The chain recombines TRBV12-3 or TRBV12-4 with TRBJ2-2, with 12 nucleotides matching TRBD2. This sequence was found in a male donor with ankylosing spondylitis. The sequenced sample was blood, either unsorted or a sorted T cell fraction (not recorded which). This CDR3 reads CASSTPGLAGLVKTGELFF. CDR3 sequence (DNA): TGTGCCAGCAGTACGCCCGGACTAGCGGGACTGGTGAAAACCGGGGAGCTGTTTTTT.